This is a list of T cell receptor beta chains from one sample in a study of metastatic and nonmetastatic thyroid tumors. TCRdb redid the clone calls on the PCR reads using MiXCR. The data show under 20,000 clones, with about 35% seen just once and approximately 11% held by the top ten. Sequencing input: tumor tissue. The receptors come from a male donor with papillary thyroid cancer or a benign thyroid nodule (not recorded which). Some clones in this sample may be carry-over from other donors' samples. Both conserved end residues are part of each CDR3. A D gene is named only where the DNA matches it firmly. Where a row states a size, it is once, few, many or the class of an expanded clone; other rows omit it.

J gene	CDR3 length	clone size	V gene	D gene	CDR3 DNA	CDR3 protein
TRBJ2-7	14	-	TRBV12-3/TRBV12-4	-	TGTGCCAGCAGTCACCAGGACAGCCCCTACGAGCAGTACTTC	CASSHQDSPYEQYF
TRBJ2-7	13	many	TRBV11-2	-	TGTGCCAGCCGGGTCAGGGGAAACTACGAGCAGTACTTC	CASRVRGNYEQYF
TRBJ2-5	15	-	TRBV24-1	TRBD2	TGTGCCACCAGTGATCGAACTAGCGGGAGGGAGACCCAGTACTTC	CATSDRTSGRETQYF
TRBJ2-7	16	-	TRBV5-1	-	TGCGCCAGCAGCTTGGGACACCGGGACGGACTTTACGAGCAGTACTTC	CASSLGHRDGLYEQYF
TRBJ2-2	12	-	TRBV27	-	TGTGCCAGCAGTTTATTCGCCGGGGAGCTGTTGTTT	CASSLFAGELLF
TRBJ2-7	15	few	TRBV12-3/TRBV12-4	TRBD2	TGTGCCAGCAGTTTCCATTTAGCGGGAGCGGAAGAGCAGTACTTC	CASSFHLAGAEEQYF
TRBJ1-4	14	-	TRBV6-1	-	TGTGCCAGCAGCCCACATCGGGGGAATGAAAAACTGTTTTTT	CASSPHRGNEKLFF
TRBJ1-6	13	-	TRBV5-1	TRBD1	TGCGCCAGCAGCTTGGACAGGGGGAACCTCCTCCACTTT	CASSLDRGNLLHF
TRBJ2-7	17	few	TRBV6-5	-	TGTGCCAGCAGTCTCTCCTCCTGGACTGCCGATAGATCCTGGCAGTACTTC	CASSLSSWTADRSWQYF
TRBJ1-5	15	medium-sized	TRBV7-2	-	TGTGCCAGCAGCTTAGCAGCAGGGCCCAATCAGCCCCAGCATTTT	CASSLAAGPNQPQHF
TRBJ1-2	10	medium-sized	TRBV30	-	TGTGCCTGGAACGGACACGGCTACACCTTC	CAWNGHGYTF
TRBJ2-3	14	medium-sized	TRBV18	TRBD2	TGTGCCAGCTCACCGGGACTAGTCTCAGATACGCAGTATTTT	CASSPGLVSDTQYF
TRBJ1-5	13	many	TRBV6-4	-	TGTGCCAGCAGTGGCGAACCTAATCAGCCCCAGCATTTT	CASSGEPNQPQHF
TRBJ1-6	14	-	TRBV30	TRBD1	TGTGCCTGGAAGACCGGACAGGCCAATTCACCCCTCCACTTT	CAWKTGQANSPLHF